The 31 T cell receptor beta chains below were found in one sample sequenced in a study of shared clonotypes between healthy human individuals. Produced via immunoSEQ multiplex PCR; TCRdb's table is partial and in-frame only. The sample has fewer than 850,000 clones, roughly 88% seen once; the top ten hold 30% to 35%. Material: memory CD8+ T cells from PBMCs. Subset specified: CD45RO+ cells pooled with CCR7-negative TemRA cells. The receptors derive from a young man in good health. Some clones in this sample may be carry-over from other donors' samples.

The chain recombines TRBV28 with TRBJ2-1; TRBD2 matches 14 bases. V lost 6 bases to trimming and J lost 6 bases; unmatched junction nucleotides: 13. The CDR3 contains 18 residues. Germline lookup yields CDR1 MDHEN and CDR2 SYDVKM. This CDR3 is CASSSFGTSGRKGNEQFF. The CDR3 DNA follows: TGTGCCAGCAGCTCCTTTGGGACTAGCGGGAGAAAGGGCAATGAGCAGTTCTTC.

This sequence joins TRBV29-1 and TRBJ2-7; perhaps TRBD1 as D (5 bases). V lost 8 bases to trimming and J lost 0 bases, with 17 bases between them. CDR1 SQVTM and CDR2 ANQGSEA come from the germline V gene. The CDR3 is 14 residues long. The CDR3 sequence is CSPKTLQDSYEQYF. The DNA for the CDR3 is TGCAGCCCCAAAACCCTACAGGACTCCTACGAGCAGTACTTC.

The chain employs TRBV27 and TRBJ1-1; tentative D call: TRBD1 (5 bases). Germline loops: CDR1 MNHEY, CDR2 SMNVEV (reference sequence). Trimming stripped 5 bases from V and 11 bases from J, with 15 bases between. The CDR3 sequence is 12 residues long. The CDR3 region is CASSQGRGAAFF. In DNA, the CDR3 is TGTGCCAGCAGTCAAGGCCGCGGGGCCGCTTTCTTT.

The J gene is TRBJ2-2, the V gene TRBV4-1; the D is unclear. The V and J ends lost 1 base and 5 bases respectively, with 8 bases between them. Germline assignment: CDR1 MGHRA and CDR2 YSYEKL. The CDR3 loop spans 14 amino acids. The CDR3 sequence is CASSQGWSTGELFF. In nucleotides, the CDR3 is TGCGCCAGCAGCCAAGGCTGGAGTACCGGGGAGCTGTTTTTT.

This chain joins TRBV7-9 and TRBJ2-3; no reliable D call. From germline, CDR1 is SEHNR and CDR2 FQNEAQ (reference sequence). V lost 4 bases, J lost 6 bases, and 8 bases lay in between. There are 12 residues in the CDR3. In nucleotides, the CDR3 is TGTGCCAGCAGCTGGGATTACGATACGCAGTATTTT. It specifies CASSWDYDTQYF.

This clone was picked up one time. The J gene is TRBJ2-1, the V gene TRBV27; D possibly corresponds to TRBD1 (6 bases). V lost 5 bases to trimming and J lost 5 bases, with 16 bases between them. Germline lookup yields CDR1 MNHEY and CDR2 SMNVEV (reference sequence). There are 15 residues in the CDR3. The CDR3 loop is CASSGNQQGNNEQFF. The CDR3 coding sequence is TGTGCCAGCAGTGGAAACCAACAGGGAAACAATGAGCAGTTCTTC.

This sequence joins TRBV9 and TRBJ2-2; tentative D call: TRBD2 (6 bases). The CDR3 has 15 residues. Germline CDR1 SGDLS, CDR2 YYNGEE. The germline V and J ends were trimmed by 0 bases and 5 bases, with 11 bases remaining between them. In nucleotides, the CDR3 is TGTGCCAGCAGCGTAGGGGGACTTTCTACCGGGGAGCTGTTTTTT. It translates to CASSVGGLSTGELFF. The full variable domain, with the rest looked up from reference TRBV9 and TRBJ2-2, is DSGVTQTPKHLITATGQRVTLRCSPRSGDLSVYWYQQSLDQGLQFLIQYYNGEERAKGNILERFSAQQFPDLHSELNLSSLELGDSALYFCASSVGGLSTGELFFGEGSRLTVL.

This rearrangement joins TRBV6-5 to TRBJ2-5; TRBD1 matches 8 bases. The CDR3 length is 15 residues. Germline values: CDR1 MNHEY, CDR2 SVGAGI. J was trimmed by 5 bases and V by 5 bases; bases with no gene match: 10. The CDR3: CASSRQAGGRETQYF. As DNA, the CDR3 is TGTGCCAGCAGTCGGCAGGCAGGGGGCCGGGAGACCCAGTACTTC.

V and J are TRBV5-8 and TRBJ2-7; 8 nucleotides line up with TRBD1. The CDR3 runs 14 residues. V trimming: 2 bases; J trimming: 2 bases; junction bases outside the gene matches: 3. Germline V gives CDR1 SGHTS, CDR2 YDEGEE. CDR3 bases: TGTGCCAGCAGCTTTAGACAGGGGACCTACGAGCAGTACTTC. Protein sequence: CASSFRQGTYEQYF.

The DNA of the CDR3 is TGTGCCAGCAGCGTACAGCACCACACAGATACGCAGTATTTT. Its translation is CASSVQHHTDTQYF. The chain combines TRBV9 with TRBJ2-3, with unresolved D. The CDR3 is made up of 14 amino acids. CDR1 and CDR2 from the germline V gene are SGDLS and YYNGEE. V lost 1 base to trimming and J lost 2 bases, with 8 bases between them.

The chain has TRBV11-2 and TRBJ1-1; possible D gene TRBD1, 6 bases. The V gene lost 8 bases and the J gene lost 3 bases, with 16 bases spanning the gap. The CDR3 has 14 residues. The germline V gene has CDR1 SGHAT and CDR2 FQNNGV. The DNA for the CDR3 is TGTGCCAGCCACAGGGTAAAAGGGGACACTGAAGCTTTCTTT. Protein sequence: CASHRVKGDTEAFF. Based on the CDR3 plus reference TRBV11-2 and TRBJ1-1, the full variable domain is EAGVAQSPRYKIIEKRQSVAFWCNPISGHATLYWYQQILGQGPKLLIQFQNNGVVDDSQLPKDRFSAERLKGVDSTLKIQPAKLEDSAVYLCASHRVKGDTEAFFGQGTRLTVV.

The rearrangement uses TRBV7-9 and TRBJ1-1; D is ambiguous. This CDR3 spans 13 amino acids. Germline-derived CDR1 and CDR2 are SEHNR and FQNEAQ (reference sequence). The V end lost 3 bases, the J end lost 4 bases, and 9 bases lay between the germline ends. The CDR3 protein is CASSFNFGTEAFF. The CDR3 DNA sequence: TGTGCCAGCAGCTTTAACTTCGGCACTGAAGCTTTCTTT.

The V gene is TRBV6-5, the J gene TRBJ2-2; D is unresolved. CDR1 and CDR2 (germline): MNHEY, SVGAGI. Trimming stripped 4 bases from V and 5 bases from J, with 5 bases between. The CDR3 totals 12 residues. The CDR3 sequence is CASSFGTGELFF. In nucleotides, the CDR3 is TGTGCCAGCAGTTTTGGAACCGGGGAGCTGTTTTTT.

The chain joins TRBV27 to TRBJ2-7, with D maybe TRBD2 (5 bases). The V gene lost 1 base and the J gene lost 2 bases, with 9 bases spanning the gap. Germline V gene data show CDR1 as MNHEY and CDR2 as SMNVEV (reference sequence). The CDR3 covers 14 residues. CDR3 coding DNA: TGTGCCAGCAGTTTATGGGCGGGCCCCTACGAGCAGTACTTC. Protein sequence: CASSLWAGPYEQYF.

V usage is TRBV18 and J usage is TRBJ1-5; 7 bases are a match to TRBD1. The CDR3 has 15 residues. Germline CDR1 and CDR2: KGHSH and LQKENI. The J segment lost 5 bases and the V segment lost 5 bases, leaving 9 bases of the junction unmatched. The CDR3 here is CASSSPGQRDQPQHF. The CDR3 coding sequence is TGTGCCAGCTCATCCCCGGGACAGAGGGATCAGCCCCAGCATTTT.

The gene calls are TRBV11-2 and TRBJ1-1, with TRBD1 identical over 9 bases. The CDR3 contains 14 residues. CDR1 and CDR2 (germline): SGHAT, FQNNGV. V dropped 3 bases and J dropped 5; count of bases not matched to a gene: 4. This CDR3 is CASSFLGTGTEAFF. The DNA of the CDR3 is TGTGCCAGCAGCTTCCTCGGGACAGGGACTGAAGCTTTCTTT.

The rearrangement links TRBV13 to TRBJ1-4; D may be TRBD1 (5 bases). Germline lookup yields CDR1 PRHDT and CDR2 FYEKMQ (reference sequence). Trimming pared 3 bases from V and 11 bases from J, leaving 13 bases between. This CDR3 is 13 amino acids long. The CDR3 nucleotides are TGTGCCAGCAGCTTCTATAGACAGCCGAAACTGTTTTTT. Translating it yields CASSFYRQPKLFF.

This clone was detected once. The chain's CDR3 is CASSLATSGTLYEQYF. In nucleotides, the CDR3 is TGTGCCAGCAGCTTAGCAACTAGCGGAACCCTCTACGAGCAGTACTTC. The chain employs TRBV11-2 and TRBJ2-7; 8 nucleotides agree with TRBD2. The ends lost 1 base at V and 3 bases at J; junction bases unmatched: 8. The CDR3 extends over 16 amino acids. Germline CDR1 SGHAT, CDR2 FQNNGV.

This chain joins TRBV4-1 and TRBJ2-3; no definite D call. The germline CDR1 and CDR2 sequences are MGHRA and YSYEKL. The CDR3 runs to 15 residues. The ends were cut back, 1 base at V and 4 bases at J, with 12 bases in the middle. The CDR3 sequence is CASSQGPGSPDTQYF. The CDR3 region has the DNA TGCGCCAGCAGCCAAGGGCCGGGTTCCCCAGATACGCAGTATTTT.

This chain links TRBV4-3 with TRBJ2-1; TRBD2 matches 12 bases. Germline values: CDR1 LGHNA, CDR2 YSLEER. CDR3 length: 20 amino acids. V lost 0 bases and J lost 3; bases outside the gene matches: 12. The DNA of the CDR3 is TGCGCCAGCAGCCAAGATTTAGGGCTAGCGGGAGGGCCGTACTACAATGAGCAGTTCTTC. It yields the protein CASSQDLGLAGGPYYNEQFF.

The V call is TRBV4-1, the J call TRBJ2-1; TRBD2 agrees at 7 bases. The CDR3 extends over 17 amino acids. Germline V gives CDR1 MGHRA, CDR2 YSYEKL. Germline trimming cut 4 bases from V and 2 bases from J; bases unmatched to any gene: 11. For the CDR3, the DNA is TGCGCCAGCAGCCGAGAGTCTCTAGCGGTACCCTACAATGAGCAGTTCTTC. Translating gives CASSRESLAVPYNEQFF.

This clone was seen more than once but under ten times. The chain combines TRBV5-1 with TRBJ1-1, with 7 nucleotides matching TRBD1. The V segment lost 4 bases and the J segment 0 bases; nucleotides outside the gene matches: 9. Germline CDR1 SGHRS, CDR2 YFSETQ. The CDR3 covers 16 residues. The CDR3 here is CASSELRTGMNTEAFF. The CDR3 bases are TGCGCCAGCAGCGAACTTCGGACAGGAATGAACACTGAAGCTTTCTTT.

Details on this clone: This CDR3 is also generated by other DNA sequences in the sample. The rearrangement uses TRBV27 and TRBJ1-5; a possible D gene is TRBD1 (5 bases). The CDR3 is 14 amino acids. V was shortened by 2 bases and J by 3 bases, with 8 bases between the two germline ends. Germline V CDR1 and CDR2: MNHEY, SMNVEV (reference sequence). CDR3 in amino acids: CASSLTGANQPQHF. CDR3 sequence (DNA): TGTGCCAGCAGTTTAACCGGGGCCAATCAGCCCCAGCATTTT.

This chain links TRBV7-3 with TRBJ2-7, with D perhaps TRBD2 (5 bases). CDR3 length equals 10 residues. With 11 bases removed from V and 3 bases from J, the gap between germline ends came to 8 bases. Germline V gene lookup returns CDR1 SGHTA and CDR2 FQGTGA. The CDR3 DNA sequence: TGTGCCGGCGAGGGCTACGAGCAGTACTTC. It codes for CAGEGYEQYF. Looking up the rest from reference TRBV7-3 and TRBJ2-7 gives the full variable domain: GAGVSQTPSNKVTEKGKYVELRCDPISGHTALYWYRQSLGQGPEFLIYFQGTGAADDSGLPNDRFFAVRPEGSVSTLKIQRTERGDSAVYLCAGEGYEQYFGPGTRLTVT.

V and J are TRBV19 and TRBJ1-1; no clear D gene. Germline CDR1 LNHDA, CDR2 SQIVND (reference sequence). CDR3 length: 12 amino acids. Deletions cut 6 bases from V and 5 bases from J, with 10 bases between. The CDR3: CASRLGGTEAFF. As DNA, the CDR3 is TGTGCCAGTAGACTCGGCGGGACTGAAGCTTTCTTT.

The chain joins TRBV7-6 to TRBJ2-2; D is perhaps TRBD2 (6 bases). The CDR3 consists of 17 residues. V was pared by 3 bases and J by 0 bases, with 14 bases between. CDR1 is SGHVS, CDR2 FNYEAQ, per germline. The CDR3: CASSFIYQRANTGELFF. In nucleotides, the CDR3 is TGTGCCAGCAGCTTTATTTACCAGCGGGCGAACACCGGGGAGCTGTTTTTT.

Worth noting for this clone: Other DNA sequences in this sample translate to the same CDR3. The V gene is TRBV7-9, the J gene TRBJ2-7; TRBD2 aligns across 11 bases. With V trimmed by 5 bases and J by 6 bases, 3 bases remained unmatched. This CDR3 is 13 amino acids long. Germline V gives CDR1 SEHNR, CDR2 FQNEAQ (reference sequence). CDR3 sequence: CASSPGLAGEQYF. CDR3 coding DNA: TGTGCCAGCAGCCCAGGACTAGCGGGCGAGCAGTACTTC.

V gene TRBV28 combines with J gene TRBJ1-5, with D tentatively TRBD1 (6 bases). The germline gives CDR1 MDHEN, CDR2 SYDVKM. This CDR3 has 17 residues. V lost 3 bases, J lost 5 bases, and 20 bases lay in between. CDR3 in amino acids: CASSFNSETGYDQPQHF. The CDR3 DNA sequence: TGTGCCAGCAGTTTTAACTCTGAGACAGGCTATGATCAGCCCCAGCATTTT.

This clone was seen once. The gene calls are TRBV7-9 and TRBJ2-1; D is unclear. The CDR3 length is 11 residues. V was trimmed by 4 bases and J by 4 bases, leaving 2 bases between them. Per germline, CDR1 SEHNR and CDR2 FQNEAQ (reference sequence). This CDR3 reads CASSYYNEQFF. CDR3 in DNA: TGTGCCAGCAGCTATTACAATGAGCAGTTCTTC.

The V and J genes are TRBV27 and TRBJ2-7; 8 bases are a match to TRBD2. The CDR3 is made up of 16 amino acids. Trimming at V came to 2 bases and at J to 0 bases, leaving 6 bases not matched to a gene. CDR1 is MNHEY and CDR2 is SMNVEV in the germline V gene (reference sequence). CDR3 DNA sequence: TGTGCCAGCAGTTTAGGGGGACTAGTGAACTCCTACGAGCAGTACTTC. This encodes CASSLGGLVNSYEQYF.

The genes are TRBV6-1 and TRBJ1-2; no clear D. The CDR3 sequence is 15 residues long. Germline-derived CDR1 and CDR2 are MNHNS and SASEGT. Between the trimmed V and J ends, which lost 0 bases and 8 bases, there was a span of 16 bases. For the CDR3, the DNA is TGTGCCAGCAGTGAAGCGGTGGCGTTTTCGGAGGGCTACACCTTC. It encodes CASSEAVAFSEGYTF.